This T cell receptor beta chain originates from a study of shared clonotypes between healthy human individuals. Study-wide background: Donors were two women and a few men aged 18 to 49.

Comments on this clone: Its target is unknown. The same CDR3 is also encoded by other DNA sequences in this sample.

The data were produced by immunoSEQ multiplex PCR, yet TCRdb's version contains in-frame clones alone and is incomplete. This table has approximately 2,000,000 clones, roughly 90% appearing once. The germline V and J ends were trimmed by 0 bases and 0 bases, with 6 bases remaining between them. There are 15 residues in the CDR3. Germline CDR1 SGHRS, CDR2 YFSETQ. CD45RA+ naive and CD45RA-negative memory subsets were separated from CD4+ cells. Regarding the study as a whole: Naive CD4 clonotypes were shared across a handful of donors at 5% to 6%.

The V and J genes are TRBV5-1 and TRBJ1-4; D unclear. The material sequenced was naive CD4+ T cells from PBMCs. The subset denotes: CD45RA+ positively selected. The clonotype comes from a man younger than 35 in good health. Some clones in this sample may be carry-over from other donors' samples. The CDR3, as DNA: TGCGCCAGCAGCTTGGCGCGCCCAACTAATGAAAAACTGTTTTTT. Translating it yields CASSLARPTNEKLFF.